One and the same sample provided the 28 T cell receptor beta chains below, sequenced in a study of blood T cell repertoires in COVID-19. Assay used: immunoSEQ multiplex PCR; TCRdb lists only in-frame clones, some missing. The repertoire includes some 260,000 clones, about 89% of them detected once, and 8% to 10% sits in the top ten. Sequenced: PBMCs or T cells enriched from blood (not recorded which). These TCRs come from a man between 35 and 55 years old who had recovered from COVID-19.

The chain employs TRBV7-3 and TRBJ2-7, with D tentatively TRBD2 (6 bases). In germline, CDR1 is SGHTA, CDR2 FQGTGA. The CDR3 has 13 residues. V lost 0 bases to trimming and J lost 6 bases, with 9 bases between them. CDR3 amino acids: CASSLTLGGEQYF. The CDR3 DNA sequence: TGTGCCAGCAGCTTAACGTTGGGAGGCGAGCAGTACTTC.

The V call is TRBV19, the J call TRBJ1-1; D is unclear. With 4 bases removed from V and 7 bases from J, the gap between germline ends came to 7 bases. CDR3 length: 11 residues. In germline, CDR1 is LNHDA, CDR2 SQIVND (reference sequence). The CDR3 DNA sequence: TGTGCCAGTAGTAGAAAACTTGAAGCTTTCTTT. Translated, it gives CASSRKLEAFF.

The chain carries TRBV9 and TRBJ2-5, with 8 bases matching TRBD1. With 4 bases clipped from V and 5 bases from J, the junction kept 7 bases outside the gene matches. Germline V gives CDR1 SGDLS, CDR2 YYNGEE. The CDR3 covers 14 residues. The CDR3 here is CASSSGGISETQYF. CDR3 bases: TGTGCCAGCAGCTCAGGGGGCATTTCGGAGACCCAGTACTTC.

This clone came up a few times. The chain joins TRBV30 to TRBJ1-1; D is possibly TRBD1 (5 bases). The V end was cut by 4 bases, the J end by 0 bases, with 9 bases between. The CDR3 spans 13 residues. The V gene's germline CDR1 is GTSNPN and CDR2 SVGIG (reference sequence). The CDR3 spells CAWNRKMNTEAFF. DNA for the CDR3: TGTGCCTGGAACAGGAAAATGAACACTGAAGCTTTCTTT. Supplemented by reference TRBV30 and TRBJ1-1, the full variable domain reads SQTIHQWPATLVQPVGSPLSLECTVEGTSNPNLYWYRQAAGRGLQLLFYSVGIGQISSEVPQNLSASRPQDRQFILSSKKLLLSDSGFYLCAWNRKMNTEAFFGQGTRLTVV.

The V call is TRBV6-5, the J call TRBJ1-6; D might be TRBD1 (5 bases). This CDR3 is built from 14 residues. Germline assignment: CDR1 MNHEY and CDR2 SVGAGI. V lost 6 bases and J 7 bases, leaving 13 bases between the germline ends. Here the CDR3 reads CASSRRGGNSPLHF. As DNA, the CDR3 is TGTGCCAGCAGCCGACGGGGGGGGAATTCACCCCTCCACTTT.

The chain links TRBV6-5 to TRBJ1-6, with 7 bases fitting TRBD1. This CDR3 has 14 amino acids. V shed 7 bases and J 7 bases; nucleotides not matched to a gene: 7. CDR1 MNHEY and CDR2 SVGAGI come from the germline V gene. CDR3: CASIRDSLNSPLHF. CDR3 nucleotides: TGTGCCAGCATCCGGGACAGTCTAAATTCACCCCTCCACTTT.

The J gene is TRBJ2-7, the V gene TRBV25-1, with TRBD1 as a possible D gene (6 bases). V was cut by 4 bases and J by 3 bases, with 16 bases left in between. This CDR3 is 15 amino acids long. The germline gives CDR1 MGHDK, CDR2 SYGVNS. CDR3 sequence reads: CASSAQGRGFYEQYF. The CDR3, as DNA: TGTGCCAGCAGTGCCCAAGGCAGGGGATTCTACGAGCAGTACTTC.

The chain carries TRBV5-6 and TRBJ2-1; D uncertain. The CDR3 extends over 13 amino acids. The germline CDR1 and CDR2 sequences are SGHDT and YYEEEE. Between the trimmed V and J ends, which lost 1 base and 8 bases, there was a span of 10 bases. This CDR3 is CASSLSFRDEQFF. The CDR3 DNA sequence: TGTGCCAGCAGCTTGTCCTTCCGCGATGAGCAGTTCTTC.

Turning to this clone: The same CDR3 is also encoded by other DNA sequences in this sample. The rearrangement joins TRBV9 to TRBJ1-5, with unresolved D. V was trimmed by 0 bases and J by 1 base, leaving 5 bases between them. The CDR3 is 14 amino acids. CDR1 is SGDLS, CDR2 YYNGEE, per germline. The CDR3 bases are TGTGCCAGCAGCGTAGGGCAGAGCAATCAGCCCCAGCATTTT. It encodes CASSVGQSNQPQHF.

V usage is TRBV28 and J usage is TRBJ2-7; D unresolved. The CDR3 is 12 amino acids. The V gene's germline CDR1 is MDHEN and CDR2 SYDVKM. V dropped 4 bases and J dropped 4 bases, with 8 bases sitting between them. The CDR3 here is CASSSRHYEQYF. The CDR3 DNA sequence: TGTGCCAGCAGTTCAAGACATTACGAGCAGTACTTC. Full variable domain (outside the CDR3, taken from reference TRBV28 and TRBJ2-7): DVKVTQSSRYLVKRTGEKVFLECVQDMDHENMFWYRQDPGLGLRLIYFSYDVKMKEKGDIPEGYSVSREKKERFSLILESASTNQTSMYLCASSSRHYEQYFGPGTRLTVT.

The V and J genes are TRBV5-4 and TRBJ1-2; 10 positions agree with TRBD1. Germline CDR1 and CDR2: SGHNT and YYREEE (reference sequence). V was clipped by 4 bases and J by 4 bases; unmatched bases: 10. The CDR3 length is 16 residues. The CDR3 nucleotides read TGTGCCAGCAGCCCTATTGGACAGGGGGTCGGCTATGGCTACACCTTC. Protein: CASSPIGQGVGYGYTF.

The DNA for the CDR3 is TGTGCCAGCAGCGCCGGGACAGGGAGGAATGAGCAGTTCTTC. The encoded protein is CASSAGTGRNEQFF. The V and J genes are TRBV9 and TRBJ2-1, with 9 bases that match TRBD1. CDR3 length equals 14 residues. CDR1 is SGDLS, CDR2 YYNGEE, per germline. V lost 3 bases, J lost 7 bases, and 5 bases stayed unmatched.

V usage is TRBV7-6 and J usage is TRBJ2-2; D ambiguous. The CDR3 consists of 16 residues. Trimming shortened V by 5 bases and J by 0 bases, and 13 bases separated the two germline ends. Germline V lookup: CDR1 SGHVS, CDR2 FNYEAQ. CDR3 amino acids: CASSPQTFPNTGELFF. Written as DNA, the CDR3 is TGTGCCAGCAGCCCGCAGACATTCCCGAACACCGGGGAGCTGTTTTTT. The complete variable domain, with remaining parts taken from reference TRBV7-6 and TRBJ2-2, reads GAGVSQSPRYKVTKRGQDVALRCDPISGHVSLYWYRQALGQGPEFLTYFNYEAQQDKSGLPNDRFSAERPEGSISTLTIQRTEQRDSAMYRCASSPQTFPNTGELFFGEGSRLTVL.

The CDR3, as DNA: TGTGCCAGCAGCCACAGGGGGCCCTCCTACGAGCAGTACTTC. Encoded protein: CASSHRGPSYEQYF. The rearrangement joins TRBV5-5 to TRBJ2-7; 9 bases fit TRBD1. V gave up 4 bases and J gave up 0 bases; unmatched junction bases: 2. The CDR3 has 14 amino acids. Germline V gene sequence: CDR1 SGHKS, CDR2 YYEKEE (reference sequence).

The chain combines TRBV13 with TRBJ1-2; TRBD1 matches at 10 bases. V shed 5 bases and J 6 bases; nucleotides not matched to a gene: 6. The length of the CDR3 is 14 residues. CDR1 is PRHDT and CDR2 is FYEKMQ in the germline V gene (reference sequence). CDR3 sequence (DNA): TGTGCCAGCAGCCCCAGCGACAGGGGGCATGGCTACACCTTC. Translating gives CASSPSDRGHGYTF.

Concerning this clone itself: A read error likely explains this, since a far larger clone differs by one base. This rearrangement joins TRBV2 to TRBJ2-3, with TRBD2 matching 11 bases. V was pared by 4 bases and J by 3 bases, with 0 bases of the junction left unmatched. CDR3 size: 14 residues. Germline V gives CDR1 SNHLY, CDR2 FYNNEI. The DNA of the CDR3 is TGTGCCAGCAGTGCTAGCGGGGGGACAGATACGCAGTATTTT. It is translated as CASSASGGTDTQYF.

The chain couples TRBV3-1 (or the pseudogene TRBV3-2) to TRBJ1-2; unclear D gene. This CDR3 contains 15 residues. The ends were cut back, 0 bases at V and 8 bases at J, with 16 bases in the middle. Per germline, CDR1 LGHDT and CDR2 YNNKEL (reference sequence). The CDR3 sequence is CASSQDPGVASGYTF. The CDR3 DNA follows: TGTGCCAGCAGCCAAGACCCCGGGGTGGCCAGCGGCTACACCTTC.

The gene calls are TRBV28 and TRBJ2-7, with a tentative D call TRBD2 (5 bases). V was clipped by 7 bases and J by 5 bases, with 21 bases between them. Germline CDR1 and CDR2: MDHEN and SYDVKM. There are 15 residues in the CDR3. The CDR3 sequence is CASNSLRGNANEQYF. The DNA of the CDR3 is TGTGCCAGCAACTCCCTTAGAGGGAACGCCAACGAGCAGTACTTC.

The CDR3, as DNA: TGTGCCAGCAGCTCGAGCCCGACAGGACCCACCCCCTATGGCTACACCTTC. It specifies CASSSSPTGPTPYGYTF. The chain couples TRBV11-3 to TRBJ1-2; D is possibly TRBD1 (6 bases). The germline CDR1 and CDR2 sequences are SGHNT and YENEEA. V was clipped by 4 bases and J by 4 bases, with 22 bases between them. The CDR3 consists of 17 residues.

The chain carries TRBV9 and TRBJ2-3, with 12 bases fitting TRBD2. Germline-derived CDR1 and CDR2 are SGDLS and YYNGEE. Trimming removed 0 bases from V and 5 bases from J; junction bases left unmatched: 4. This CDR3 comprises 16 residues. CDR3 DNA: TGTGCCAGCAGCGTAGTGACTAGCGGGAGTGGAGATACGCAGTATTTT. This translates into CASSVVTSGSGDTQYF. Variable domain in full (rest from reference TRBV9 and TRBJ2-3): DSGVTQTPKHLITATGQRVTLRCSPRSGDLSVYWYQQSLDQGLQFLIQYYNGEERAKGNILERFSAQQFPDLHSELNLSSLELGDSALYFCASSVVTSGSGDTQYFGPGTRLTVL.

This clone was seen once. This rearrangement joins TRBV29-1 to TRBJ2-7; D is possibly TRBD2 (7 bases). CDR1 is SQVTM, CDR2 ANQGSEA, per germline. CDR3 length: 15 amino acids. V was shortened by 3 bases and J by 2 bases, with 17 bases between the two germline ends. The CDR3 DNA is TGCAGCGTTGAGGGGGGGGCAGGAGGGACCTACGAGCAGTACTTC. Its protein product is CSVEGGAGGTYEQYF.

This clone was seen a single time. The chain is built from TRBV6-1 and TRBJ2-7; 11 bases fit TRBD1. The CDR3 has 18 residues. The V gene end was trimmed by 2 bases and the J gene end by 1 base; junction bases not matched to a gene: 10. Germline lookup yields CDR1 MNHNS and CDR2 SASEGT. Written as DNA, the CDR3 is TGTGCCAGCAGTGAACGGACAGGGGGCCCCCCGGGATCCTACGAGCAGTACTTC. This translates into CASSERTGGPPGSYEQYF.

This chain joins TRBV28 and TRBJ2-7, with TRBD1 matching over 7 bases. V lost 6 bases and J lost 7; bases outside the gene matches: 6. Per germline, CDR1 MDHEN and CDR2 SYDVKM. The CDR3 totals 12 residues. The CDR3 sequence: CASSLGGQEQYF. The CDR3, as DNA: TGTGCCAGCAGCCTTGGGGGACAGGAGCAGTACTTC.

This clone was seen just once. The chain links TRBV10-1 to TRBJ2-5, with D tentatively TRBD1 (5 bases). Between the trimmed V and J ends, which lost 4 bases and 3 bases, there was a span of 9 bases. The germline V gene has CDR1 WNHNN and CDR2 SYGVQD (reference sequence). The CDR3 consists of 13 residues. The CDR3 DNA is TGCGCCAGCAGTGTGGGGCCCGAAGAGACCCAGTACTTC. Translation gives CASSVGPEETQYF.

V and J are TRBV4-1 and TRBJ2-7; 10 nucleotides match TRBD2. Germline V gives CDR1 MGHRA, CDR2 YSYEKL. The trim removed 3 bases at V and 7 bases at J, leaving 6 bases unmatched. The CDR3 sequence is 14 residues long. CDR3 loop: CASSHLAGEGEQYF. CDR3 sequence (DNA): TGCGCCAGCAGCCATCTAGCGGGAGAGGGGGAGCAGTACTTC.

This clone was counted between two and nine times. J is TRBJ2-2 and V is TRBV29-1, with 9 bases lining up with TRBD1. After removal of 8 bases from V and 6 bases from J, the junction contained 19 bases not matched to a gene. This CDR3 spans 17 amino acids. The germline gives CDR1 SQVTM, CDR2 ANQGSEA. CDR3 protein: CSSRVPGQGSPAGELFF. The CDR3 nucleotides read TGCAGCTCCCGGGTACCGGGACAGGGTTCCCCGGCCGGGGAGCTGTTTTTT.

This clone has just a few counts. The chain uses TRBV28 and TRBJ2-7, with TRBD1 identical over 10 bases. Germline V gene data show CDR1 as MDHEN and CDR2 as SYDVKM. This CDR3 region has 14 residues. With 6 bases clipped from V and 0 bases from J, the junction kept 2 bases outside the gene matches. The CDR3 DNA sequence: TGTGCCAGCAGGACAGGGGGCGCCTCCTACGAGCAGTACTTC. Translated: CASRTGGASYEQYF.

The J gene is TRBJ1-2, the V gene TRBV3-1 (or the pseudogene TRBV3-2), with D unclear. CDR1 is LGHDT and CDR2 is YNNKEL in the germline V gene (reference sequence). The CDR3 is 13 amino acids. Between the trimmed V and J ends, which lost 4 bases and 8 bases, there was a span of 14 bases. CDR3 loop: CASSPPDIRGYTF. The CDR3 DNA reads TGTGCCAGCAGCCCACCCGACATACGAGGCTACACCTTC.